This T cell receptor (beta chain) appears in the sequencing data of a study of beta chain features in type 1 diabetes. Turning to the study itself: Sorted cells numbering some 110,000,000 were examined across all samples. Study-level findings and limits: Cells that show high TCR expression could be over-represented by cDNA sequencing.

V was shortened by 4 bases and J by 7 bases, with 18 bases between the two germline ends. CDR3 length: 15 amino acids. Germline CDR1 reads SGHNT; CDR2 reads YYREEE (reference sequence). Expressed TCRB transcripts were sequenced because the isolated RNA had all been reverse transcribed beforehand. The read count averaged approximately 4 million across naive, central memory and regulatory T cell samples. TCRdb's copy holds only in-frame clones and misses some; the assay was immunoSEQ multiplex PCR. The table records more than 50,000 clones, around three fifths of them present only once. Donors underwent one heparinised blood draw, around 120 mL on average. This clone was picked up a small number of times. Its target is not known.

The TCR was taken from a woman under 30 in good health. Sequencing was carried out using Tregs from blood. The chain employs TRBV5-4 and TRBJ2-1, with D possibly matching TRBD1 (5 bases). In DNA, the CDR3 is TGTGCCAGCAGCCAAAATCTCGACAGAGAAAATGAGCAGTTCTTC. Translated, it gives CASSQNLDRENEQFF.